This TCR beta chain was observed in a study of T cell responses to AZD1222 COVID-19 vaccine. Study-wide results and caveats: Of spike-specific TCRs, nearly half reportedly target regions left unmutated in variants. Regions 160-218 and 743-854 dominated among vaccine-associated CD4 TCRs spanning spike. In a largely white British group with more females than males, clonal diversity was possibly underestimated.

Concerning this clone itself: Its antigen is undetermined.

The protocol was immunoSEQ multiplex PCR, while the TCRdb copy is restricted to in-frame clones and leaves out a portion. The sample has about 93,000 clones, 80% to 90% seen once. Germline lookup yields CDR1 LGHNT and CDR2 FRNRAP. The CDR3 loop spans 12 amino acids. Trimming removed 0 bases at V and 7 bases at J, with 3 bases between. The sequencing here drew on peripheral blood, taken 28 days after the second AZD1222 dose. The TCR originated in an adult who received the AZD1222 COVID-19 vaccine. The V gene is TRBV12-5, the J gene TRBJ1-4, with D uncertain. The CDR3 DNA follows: TGTGCTAGTGGTTTGGTCAGTGAAAAACTGTTTTTT. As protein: CASGLVSEKLFF.